A selection of T cell receptor beta chains follows, all from one sample in a study of CXCR3-negative and CXCR3-positive naive CD8 T cells. TCRdb reanalyzed the 5' RACE reads and collapses them to one entry per CDR3 protein, without DNA. The sample data list some 150,000 distinct CDR3 sequences. The sequencing input was naive CXCR3+ CD8+ T cells from blood. The receptor source for this set is a human donor in good health. Some clones in this sample may be carry-over from other donors' samples. CDR3s include the opening cysteine and the closing phenylalanine or tryptophan.

V gene	J gene	CDR3 length	CDR3 protein
TRBV28	TRBJ2-5	13	CASSPRLGETQYF
TRBV5-1	TRBJ2-7	21	CASSPLDYNRGRADDSYEQYF
TRBV6-1	TRBJ1-3	16	CASSEWLSGWGNTIYF
TRBV15	TRBJ2-5	15	CATSAGGGIQETQYF
TRBV12-3/TRBV12-4	TRBJ2-7	13	CASSFEGPYEQYF
TRBV4-1	TRBJ1-2	13	CASSQVQGDGYTF
TRBV7-9	TRBJ1-1	12	CASREHNTEAFF
TRBV20-1	TRBJ2-2	15	CSAPGAGWDSGELFF
TRBV4-1	TRBJ2-7	16	CASSQDQLAGSYEQYF
TRBV29-1	TRBJ2-2	15	CSVEDRGYNSGELFF
TRBV6-6	TRBJ2-7	15	CASSYPRQGAYEQYF
TRBV20-1	TRBJ2-3	16	CSARERRGGRTDTQYF
TRBV9	TRBJ2-7	16	CASSVVPAGRANEQYF
TRBV14	TRBJ2-7	14	CASAWTGHLHEQYF
TRBV29-1	TRBJ1-2	14	CSVDRGSVHYGYTF
TRBV5-5	TRBJ2-5	13	CASTRVAQETKYF
TRBV4-1	TRBJ1-1	16	CASSQDRPRVGTEAFF
TRBV9	TRBJ2-7	13	CASSLTGDGEQYF
TRBV2	TRBJ2-7	15	CASTSRGAGNSEQYF
TRBV19	TRBJ1-1	13	CASSQSGITEAFF
TRBV4-3	TRBJ2-7	16	CASSPKSGQGFHEQYF
TRBV28	TRBJ2-3	15	CASSLGGSVTDTQYF
TRBV7-8	TRBJ1-2	13	CASSLDERYGYTF
TRBV4-1	TRBJ2-7	15	CASSHTDGTEYEQYF
TRBV27	TRBJ2-5	17	CASSRPQGAGFMETQYF
TRBV2	TRBJ2-7	14	CASSLGQNSYEQYF
TRBV30	TRBJ1-1	11	CAWSVGIEAFF
TRBV19	TRBJ2-2	13	CASSWGAAGELFF
TRBV2	TRBJ2-6	13	CASSEGGANVLTF
TRBV3-1	TRBJ2-5	16	CASSRFGEPGAETQYF
TRBV15	TRBJ1-1	14	CAITPGGMNTEAFF
TRBV10-3	TRBJ2-2	16	CASHGGVSPNTGELFF
TRBV28	TRBJ2-7	17	CASSLPMRGGGSYEQHF
TRBV13	TRBJ2-3	14	CASRGAGGPDTQYF
TRBV15	TRBJ1-2	13	CATSIQGEGGYTF
TRBV12-3/TRBV12-4	TRBJ2-7	13	CASTSDGSQGQYF
TRBV7-9	TRBJ2-7	14	CASSPSGGPDEQYF